Presented here are 4 T cell receptor beta chains from one specimen sequenced in a study of a mutant IDH1 vaccine in newly diagnosed glioma. The time point denotes: week 47, end of study. Each vaccine dose was 300 ug of mutant IDH1 20-mer peptide, with topical imiquimod. Data came from immunoSEQ multiplex PCR; TCRdb stores just in-frame clones and leaves some out. The repertoire holds about 34,000 clones, with approximately 90% as singletons. The antigens for these receptors are not known. The sequences come from PBMCs, collected from a glioma patient whose treatment included an IDH1 peptide vaccine. Receptors were obtained from a woman in her twenties or thirties with glioma.

This chain connects TRBV10-1 to TRBJ1-6, with D unresolved. Germline loops: CDR1 WNHNN, CDR2 SYGVQD (reference sequence). The CDR3 has 13 residues. Trimming took off 10 bases at V and 9 bases at J, with 16 bases between the two ends. The CDR3: CATRAGMGSPLHF. The CDR3 DNA follows: TGCGCCACCCGGGCCGGGATGGGTTCACCCCTCCACTTT.

This chain connects TRBV29-1 to TRBJ2-1, with a weak D call TRBD2 (5 bases). The CDR3 totals 11 residues. CDR1 SQVTM and CDR2 ANQGSEA come from the germline V gene. V lost 4 bases and J 8 bases, leaving 9 bases between the germline ends. CDR3 protein: CSVAPGYEQFF. CDR3 nucleotides: TGCAGCGTTGCCCCGGGATATGAGCAGTTCTTC.

CDR3 in DNA: TGCGCCAGCAGCCCCCGGGGACAGGGGTACACCGGGGAGCTGTTTTTT. It encodes CASSPRGQGYTGELFF. J is TRBJ2-2 and V is TRBV5-1, with TRBD1 matching over 10 bases. Germline CDR1 reads SGHRS; CDR2 reads YFSETQ. The CDR3 has 16 amino acids. Trimming at V came to 4 bases and at J to 3 bases, leaving 6 bases not matched to a gene.

This rearrangement joins TRBV2 to TRBJ2-7, with D perhaps being TRBD1 or TRBD2 (5 bases each). Germline loops: CDR1 SNHLY, CDR2 FYNNEI. V was clipped by 3 bases and J by 6 bases, with 12 bases between them. This CDR3 has 13 amino acids. Here the CDR3 DNA reads TGTGCCAGCAGTGATCCTGCAGGGACCGAGCAGTACTTC. Its protein is CASSDPAGTEQYF. The full variable domain, rest sourced from reference TRBV2 and TRBJ2-7, is EPEVTQTPSHQVTQMGQEVILRCVPISNHLYFYWYRQILGQKVEFLVSFYNNEISEKSEIFDDQFSVERPDGSNFTLKIRSTKLEDSAMYFCASSDPAGTEQYFGPGTRLTVT.